Presented here are 23 T cell receptor beta chains from one specimen sequenced in a study of cytomegalovirus exposure and HLA in healthy donors. PCR used 60 Vbeta primers and 13 Jbeta primers. TCRdb's copy holds only in-frame clones and misses some; the assay was immunoSEQ multiplex PCR. This table has some 170,000 clones, roughly 80% appearing once. The source material was PBMCs. The source is a man younger than 35 in good health and CMV-seropositive.

In this sample, this clone turned up once. The rearrangement uses TRBV10-3 and TRBJ2-4, with 9 bases aligning to TRBD1. The CDR3 totals 13 residues. From germline, CDR1 is ENHRY and CDR2 SYGVKD. The V gene end was trimmed by 10 bases and the J gene end by 8 bases; junction bases not matched to a gene: 9. The CDR3 sequence is CATGTGLGDIQYF. As DNA, the CDR3 is TGTGCCACCGGGACAGGGTTGGGGGACATTCAGTACTTC.

A note on this clone: Since the CDR3 does not end with the conserved phenylalanine or tryptophan, this likely comes from a read error. The chain carries TRBV4-1 and TRBJ1-6; a weak D match, TRBD1 (6 bases). Between the trimmed V and J ends, which lost 0 bases and 7 bases, there was a span of 19 bases. Germline CDR1 is MGHRA and CDR2 is YSYEKL. The CDR3 totals 18 residues. CDR3 nucleotide sequence: TGCGCCAGCAGCCAAGATCAGGTCAGACAGGTTGGCAATTCACCCCTCCACCTT. It is translated as CASSQDQVRQVGNSPLHL.

CDR3 amino acids: CASSYNHEAFF. The CDR3, as DNA: TGTGCCAGCAGTTACAATCATGAAGCTTTCTTT. This chain joins TRBV28 and TRBJ1-1; D remains unclear. Between the trimmed V and J ends, which lost 4 bases and 7 bases, there was a span of 7 bases. The CDR3 consists of 11 residues. Germline CDR1 MDHEN, CDR2 SYDVKM.

The chain uses TRBV5-6 and TRBJ2-3; unclear D gene. Trimming took 7 bases from V and 2 from J, leaving 8 bases between them. The CDR3 is made up of 12 amino acids. Germline V gene lookup returns CDR1 SGHDT and CDR2 YYEEEE. In nucleotides, the CDR3 is TGTGCCAGCGAGGTCTACACAGATACGCAGTATTTT. Its translation: CASEVYTDTQYF.

V usage is TRBV18 and J usage is TRBJ2-7, with 9 bases aligning to TRBD1. Germline V gene lookup returns CDR1 KGHSH and CDR2 LQKENI. The CDR3 totals 15 residues. V lost 3 bases to trimming and J lost 2 bases; unmatched junction nucleotides: 5. The CDR3 DNA reads TGTGCCAGCTCACCGTTGGGACAGGGCGCCTACGAGCAGTACTTC. Residues: CASSPLGQGAYEQYF.

This chain links TRBV6-6 with TRBJ2-2, with TRBD1 identical over 8 bases. The length of the CDR3 is 16 residues. From germline, CDR1 is MNHNY and CDR2 SVGAGI (reference sequence). Unmatched junction bases numbered 0, after V lost 0 bases and J lost 0 bases. The CDR3 is CASSYSDRANTGELFF. The CDR3 nucleotides are TGTGCCAGCAGTTACTCGGACAGGGCGAACACCGGGGAGCTGTTTTTT.

The chain couples TRBV2 to TRBJ2-7; weak D call: TRBD1 (5 bases). Germline V gene data show CDR1 as SNHLY and CDR2 as FYNNEI. The CDR3 length is 17 residues. Trimming cost V 3 bases and J 2 bases, with 20 bases left between them. Here the CDR3 reads CASSEDPRVRTTYEQYF. Written as DNA, the CDR3 is TGTGCCAGCAGTGAGGACCCTCGAGTCCGGACAACCTACGAGCAGTACTTC.

This chain uses TRBV5-4 with TRBJ2-1; perhaps TRBD1 as D (5 bases). Germline V gene lookup returns CDR1 SGHNT and CDR2 YYREEE (reference sequence). The CDR3 has 14 residues. V lost 1 base to trimming and J lost 7 bases, with 12 bases between them. CDR3 sequence reads: CASSLTQGANEQFF. The CDR3 bases are TGTGCCAGCAGCTTGACCCAAGGGGCTAATGAGCAGTTCTTC.

The chain uses TRBV10-3 and TRBJ2-7, with 8 positions matching TRBD1. V was pared by 10 bases and J by 5 bases, with 16 bases of the junction left unmatched. Germline loops: CDR1 ENHRY, CDR2 SYGVKD. This CDR3 region has 15 residues. The CDR3 coding sequence is TGTGCCACCGTTAGACAGGGGATAAGGATCCACGAGCAGTACTTC. Amino acids: CATVRQGIRIHEQYF.

A few counts support this clone. The chain is built from TRBV27 and TRBJ2-3; D is perhaps TRBD2 (5 bases). Germline V lookup: CDR1 MNHEY, CDR2 SMNVEV (reference sequence). The CDR3 runs 14 residues. V dropped 6 bases and J dropped 3 bases, with 13 bases sitting between them. CDR3 protein: CASSQRRPTDTQYF. The CDR3 nucleotides are TGTGCCAGCAGCCAAAGGAGGCCGACAGATACGCAGTATTTT.

This clone occurred a few times. This chain connects TRBV4-1 to TRBJ2-3, with D hard to call. CDR3 length equals 16 residues. Trimming removed 1 base at V and 4 bases at J, with 15 bases between. The V gene's germline CDR1 is MGHRA and CDR2 YSYEKL. The CDR3 loop reads CASSQGRLGPPDTQYF. The DNA of the CDR3 is TGCGCCAGCAGCCAAGGTCGTTTGGGCCCCCCAGATACGCAGTATTTT.

The chain links TRBV6-1 to TRBJ1-6; a weak D match, TRBD1 (6 bases). Germline CDR1 and CDR2: MNHNS and SASEGT. The CDR3 extends over 18 amino acids. Trimming shortened V by 1 base and J by 0 bases, and 13 bases separated the two germline ends. CDR3 sequence: CASSEEGGTFSYNSPLHF. The CDR3, as DNA: TGTGCCAGCAGTGAAGAAGGGGGTACCTTCTCCTATAATTCACCCCTCCACTTT.

The chain uses TRBV7-9 and TRBJ1-1, with TRBD1 identical over 8 bases. J gave up 1 base and V 4 bases, and 2 bases lay outside the gene matches. Germline-derived CDR1 and CDR2 are SEHNR and FQNEAQ (reference sequence). CDR3 length: 14 residues. In nucleotides, the CDR3 is TGTGCCAGCAGCTCAGGGGGCGGGAACACTGAAGCTTTCTTT. This encodes CASSSGGGNTEAFF. The whole variable domain, filled in from reference TRBV7-9 and TRBJ1-1, reads DTGVSQNPRHKITKRGQNVTFRCDPISEHNRLYWYRQTLGQGPEFLTYFQNEAQLEKSRLLSDRFSAERPKGSFSTLEIQRTEQGDSAMYLCASSSGGGNTEAFFGQGTRLTVV.

A few counts support this clone. This chain links TRBV4-1 with TRBJ1-2; 7 nucleotides align to TRBD1. V trimming: 6 bases; J trimming: 8 bases; junction bases outside the gene matches: 9. The CDR3 length is 13 residues. Germline V gene sequence: CDR1 MGHRA, CDR2 YSYEKL. The CDR3 is CASSRQGEDGYTF. The DNA of the CDR3 is TGCGCCAGCAGTCGACAGGGAGAGGACGGCTACACCTTC.

The rearrangement uses TRBV13 and TRBJ2-7, with D maybe TRBD1 (6 bases). Germline values: CDR1 PRHDT, CDR2 FYEKMQ (reference sequence). This CDR3 contains 15 residues. V lost 3 bases to trimming and J lost 6 bases, with 18 bases between them. In nucleotides, the CDR3 is TGTGCCAGCAGCTTTCAAACAGGGTTGATGGGCGAGCAGTACTTC. Translating it yields CASSFQTGLMGEQYF.

Remarks on this clone: The germline gene is not matched at one end of the junction; a read error may be the cause. The V call is TRBV18, the J call TRBJ2-2; 7 bases are shared with TRBD1. Germline V lookup: CDR1 KGHSH, CDR2 LQKENI. CDR3 length: 13 residues. CDR3 coding DNA: TGTGCCAGCTCCCCACAGGGGACCGGGGAGCTGTTTTTT. It encodes CASSPQGTGELFF.

This chain joins TRBV15 and TRBJ1-1, with unresolved D. Germline CDR1 reads LNHNV; CDR2 reads YYDKDF (reference sequence). V lost 3 bases, J lost 5 bases, and 16 bases lay in between. CDR3 length equals 15 residues. The CDR3 region is CATSRPADSLTEAFF. DNA of the CDR3: TGTGCCACCAGCAGGCCAGCAGACTCCTTGACTGAAGCTTTCTTT.

V and J are TRBV27 and TRBJ2-2; D call uncertain. V lost 8 bases to trimming and J lost 1 base, with 17 bases between them. The CDR3 extends over 16 amino acids. The germline CDR1 and CDR2 sequences are MNHEY and SMNVEV (reference sequence). CDR3 in amino acids: CASLRRSGENTGELFF. The CDR3, as DNA: TGTGCCAGCCTCCGGCGCAGTGGAGAGAACACCGGGGAGCTGTTTTTT.

This chain connects TRBV13 to TRBJ1-4; 11 bases line up with TRBD1. The germline gives CDR1 PRHDT, CDR2 FYEKMQ (reference sequence). The CDR3 is 16 residues long. The V and J ends lost 3 bases and 8 bases, in that order; junction bases with no gene match: 8. Written as DNA, the CDR3 is TGTGCCAGCAGCTTTGGGACAGGGGGGACTTACGAAAAACTGTTTTTT. As protein: CASSFGTGGTYEKLFF.

V usage is TRBV7-2 and J usage is TRBJ2-1; 7 bases fit TRBD1. The CDR3 sequence is 16 residues long. Per the germline V gene, CDR1 is SGHTA and CDR2 is FQGNSA. The V segment lost 4 bases and the J segment 0 bases; nucleotides outside the gene matches: 6. The CDR3 DNA reads as TGTGCCAGCAGCTGGCCGGGACAGATCTCCTACAATGAGCAGTTCTTC. Translated: CASSWPGQISYNEQFF.

With respect to this clone: This same CDR3 is encoded by further DNA sequences in the sample. The V gene is TRBV27, the J gene TRBJ1-2; D is uncertain. Trimming cost V 2 bases and J 1 base, with 5 bases left between them. Germline values: CDR1 MNHEY, CDR2 SMNVEV (reference sequence). This CDR3 has 13 amino acids. The CDR3 sequence: CASSLRVNYGYTF. CDR3 nucleotides: TGTGCCAGCAGTTTACGGGTTAACTATGGCTACACCTTC.

This sequence joins TRBV11-2 and TRBJ1-4; no clear D gene. V lost 6 bases and J 3 bases, leaving 14 bases between the germline ends. Germline lookup yields CDR1 SGHAT and CDR2 FQNNGV. CDR3 length: 15 residues. The CDR3 DNA is TGTGCCAGCAGATTTGCGGGCAGCTCTAATGAAAAACTGTTTTTT. The encoded protein is CASRFAGSSNEKLFF.

The rearrangement joins TRBV27 to TRBJ2-5; 11 nucleotides line up with TRBD2. The germline gives CDR1 MNHEY, CDR2 SMNVEV (reference sequence). V gave up 2 bases and J gave up 5 bases; unmatched junction bases: 1. CDR3 length equals 14 residues. CDR3 DNA sequence: TGTGCCAGCAGTTTAGCTAGCGGGAGGGAGACCCAGTACTTC. It translates to CASSLASGRETQYF.